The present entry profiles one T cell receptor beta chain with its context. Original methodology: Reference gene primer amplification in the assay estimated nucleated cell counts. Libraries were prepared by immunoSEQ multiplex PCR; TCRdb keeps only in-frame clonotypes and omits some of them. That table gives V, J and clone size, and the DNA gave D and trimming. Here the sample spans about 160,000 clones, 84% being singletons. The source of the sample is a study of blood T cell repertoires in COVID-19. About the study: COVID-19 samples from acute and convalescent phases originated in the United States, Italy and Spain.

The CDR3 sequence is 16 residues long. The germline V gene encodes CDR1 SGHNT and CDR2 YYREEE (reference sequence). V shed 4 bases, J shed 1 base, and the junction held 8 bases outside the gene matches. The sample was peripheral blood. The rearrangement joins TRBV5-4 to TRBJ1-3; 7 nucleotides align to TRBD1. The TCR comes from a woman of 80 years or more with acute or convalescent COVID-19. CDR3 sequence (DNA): TGTGCCAGCAGCATGGAATGGGACAGATCTGGAAACACCATATATTTT. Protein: CASSMEWDRSGNTIYF.